Listed here are 31 T cell receptor beta chains from one sample, sequenced in a study of regulatory T cells in long-lasting Graves disease. Specified time point: newly diagnosed GD, antithyroid drugs for less than 3 months. From PBMCs, RNA was extracted and then used to make the TCR library. Combining iRepertoire HTBI primers with Arm-PCR of CDR3 regions, the authors built TCR beta libraries. TCRdb re-derived calls from the multiplex PCR reads in MiXCR, one entry per CDR3 protein. This table holds 370,000 or so distinct CDR3 sequences, 16% found once. These data were also reused for a study on T cells in Graves' hyperthyroidism and ophthalmopathy.

This specimen was peripheral blood mononuclear cells (PBMCs), taken at new diagnosis, from a patient treated with antithyroid drugs. The source of these receptors is a woman between 18 and 30 years old with Graves disease.

This clonotype was found many times. The chain joins TRBV20-1 to TRBJ2-5, with D perhaps TRBD2 (6 bases). Germline V gene lookup returns CDR1 DFQATT and CDR2 SNEGSKA (reference sequence). The CDR3 has 12 amino acids. The V end was cut by 5 bases, the J end by 2 bases, with 9 bases between. The CDR3 loop is CSARLAQETQYF. The DNA of the CDR3 is TGCAGTGCTCGGCTAGCGCAAGAGACCCAGTACTTC.

The chain couples TRBV19 to TRBJ2-1; D call uncertain. Germline V lookup: CDR1 LNHDA, CDR2 SQIVND (reference sequence). This CDR3 has 13 amino acids. Trimming removed 4 bases at V and 8 bases at J, with 12 bases between. Here the CDR3 reads CASSSGGWDEQFF. The CDR3 coding sequence is TGTGCCAGTAGTAGCGGCGGCTGGGATGAGCAGTTCTTC.

This clonotype was recorded at least ten times. V is TRBV7-2 and J is TRBJ2-3; D might be TRBD2 (5 bases). Germline V lookup: CDR1 SGHTA, CDR2 FQGNSA. The CDR3 length is 14 residues. V was shortened by 4 bases and J by 1 base, with 9 bases between the two germline ends. The CDR3 spells CASSSKAGTDTQYF. The CDR3 coding sequence is TGTGCCAGCAGCTCAAAAGCGGGCACAGATACGCAGTATTTT. Full variable domain (outside the CDR3, taken from reference TRBV7-2 and TRBJ2-3): GAGVSQSPSNKVTEKGKDVELRCDPISGHTALYWYRQSLGQGLEFLIYFQGNSAPDKSGLPSDRFSAERTGGSVSTLTIQRTQQEDSAVYLCASSSKAGTDTQYFGPGTRLTVL.

The table lists this clonotype with a count of one. This may arise from a read error, as a much more abundant clone is one base away. The chain uses TRBV5-1 and TRBJ1-2; D is uncertain. CDR1 SGHRS and CDR2 YFSETQ come from the germline V gene. V shed 3 bases and J shed 5 bases, with 11 bases lying between them. This CDR3 is built from 13 residues. The CDR3 loop is CASSSDPDYGYTF. CDR3 nucleotide sequence: TGCGCCAGCAGCTCGGATCCTGATTATGGCTACACCTTC.

The chain couples TRBV10-1 to TRBJ2-3; the match to TRBD2 covers 8 bases. CDR3 size: 18 residues. Germline CDR1 is WNHNN and CDR2 is SYGVQD (reference sequence). After removal of 5 bases from V and 4 bases from J, the junction contained 17 bases not matched to a gene. This CDR3 is CASSPSRGGDLQSDTQYF. In DNA, the CDR3 is TGCGCCAGCAGTCCGAGCCGGGGGGGCGATTTACAGTCAGATACGCAGTATTTT.

This clonotype came up many times. This rearrangement joins TRBV27 to TRBJ1-2, with 7 bases matching TRBD1. Trimming removed 8 bases from V and 3 bases from J; junction bases left unmatched: 6. Germline lookup yields CDR1 MNHEY and CDR2 SMNVEV (reference sequence). The CDR3 covers 13 residues. CDR3 DNA: TGTGCCAGCGCTCAGGGGGTCTACTATGGCTACACCTTC. It is translated as CASAQGVYYGYTF.

The J gene is TRBJ2-5, the V gene TRBV9; D uncertain. CDR1 is SGDLS, CDR2 YYNGEE, per germline. The CDR3 consists of 15 residues. Trimming shortened V by 0 bases and J by 5 bases, and 14 bases separated the two germline ends. The CDR3 DNA follows: TGTGCCAGCAGCGTAGATCTCGGGTATTCGGAGACCCAGTACTTC. Translated, it gives CASSVDLGYSETQYF.

The chain employs TRBV20-1 and TRBJ1-2; no reliable D call. Per germline, CDR1 DFQATT and CDR2 SNEGSKA (reference sequence). The V end lost 6 bases, the J end lost 1 base, and 12 bases lay between the germline ends. The CDR3 runs to 13 residues. The CDR3 DNA reads TGCAGTGCACCCCAAGGGCGTAACTATGGCTACACCTTC. Residues: CSAPQGRNYGYTF.

This clonotype was counted ten times or more. V is TRBV30 and J is TRBJ1-2; 7 bases line up with TRBD1. V lost 5 bases, J lost 1 base, and 7 bases stayed unmatched. The CDR3 runs to 14 residues. CDR1 is GTSNPN and CDR2 is SVGIG in the germline V gene (reference sequence). The DNA for the CDR3 is TGTGCCTGGCAGACAGGGCGAAATAACTATGGCTACACCTTC. It codes for CAWQTGRNNYGYTF.

This clonotype was observed at least ten times. This chain connects TRBV20-1 to TRBJ2-3; 8 nucleotides agree with TRBD2. The CDR3 consists of 13 residues. J gave up 6 bases and V 6 bases, and 8 bases lay outside the gene matches. CDR1 and CDR2 (germline): DFQATT, SNEGSKA (reference sequence). CDR3 sequence: CSASPGGDDTQYF. CDR3 bases: TGCAGTGCAAGTCCGGGGGGGGACGATACGCAGTATTTT.

At least ten counts were recorded for this clonotype. This sequence joins TRBV14 and TRBJ2-5; D is possibly TRBD1 (8 bases). CDR3 length equals 14 residues. The germline gives CDR1 SGHDN, CDR2 FVKESK. Trimming took off 3 bases at V and 4 bases at J, with 12 bases between the two ends. CDR3 residues: CASSQDREGETQYF. In DNA form, the CDR3 reads TGTGCCAGCAGCCAGGACAGGGAGGGAGAGACCCAGTACTTC. The full variable domain, rest sourced from reference TRBV14 and TRBJ2-5, is EAGVTQFPSHSVIEKGQTVTLRCDPISGHDNLYWYRRVMGKEIKFLLHFVKESKQDESGMPNNRFLAERTGGTYSTLKVQPAELEDSGVYFCASSQDREGETQYFGPGTRLLVL.

This clonotype has ten or more counts. The rearrangement joins TRBV3-1 to TRBJ2-1; TRBD2 agrees at 8 bases. The CDR3 extends over 17 amino acids. Germline V gene data show CDR1 as LGHDT and CDR2 as YNNKEL (reference sequence). Unmatched junction bases numbered 12, after V lost 1 base and J lost 7 bases. The CDR3 bases are TGTGCCAGCAGCCAAGCATCTAGCGGGCGCCGAGCGAATGAGCAGTTCTTC. It translates to CASSQASSGRRANEQFF.

For this clonotype: The junction departs from germline at one end; a sequencing error may be responsible. The chain links TRBV7-9 to TRBJ1-1, with 8 bases fitting TRBD1. The length of the CDR3 is 15 residues. Germline CDR1 SEHNR, CDR2 FQNEAQ (reference sequence). The CDR3 nucleotides are TGTGCCAGCAGCTTATCTCAGGGGGCGGACACTGAAGCTCTCTTT. Translation gives CASSLSQGADTEALF. Full variable domain (remainder filled in from reference TRBV7-9 and TRBJ1-1): DTGVSQNPRHKITKRGQNVTFRCDPISEHNRLYWYRQTLGQGPEFLTYFQNEAQLEKSRLLSDRFSAERPKGSFSTLEIQRTEQGDSAMYLCASSLSQGADTEALFGQGTRLTVV.

This clonotype was seen ten or more times. The chain links TRBV7-8 to TRBJ1-2, with TRBD1 identical over 11 bases. With 1 base clipped from V and 7 bases from J, the junction kept 5 bases outside the gene matches. This CDR3 has 15 residues. From germline, CDR1 is SGHVS and CDR2 FQNEAQ. Here the CDR3 DNA reads TGTGCCAGCAGCTTAGTGGGGACAGGGGGTGTTGGCTACACCTTC. As protein: CASSLVGTGGVGYTF.

In its sample, this clonotype was seen a few times. The CDR3 sequence is CASSPSASGTGELFF. CDR3 bases: TGTGCCAGCTCACCCTCAGCGTCGGGCACCGGGGAGCTGTTTTTT. This sequence joins TRBV18 and TRBJ2-2; D is unresolved. V lost 3 bases to trimming and J lost 4 bases, with 12 bases between them. In germline, CDR1 is KGHSH, CDR2 LQKENI. The CDR3 runs 15 residues.

Remarks on this clonotype: A much larger clonotype is one base distant, so this may be a read error. This chain links TRBV20-1 with TRBJ2-4; 9 bases agree with TRBD2. Germline-derived CDR1 and CDR2 are DFQATT and SNEGSKA (reference sequence). The CDR3 contains 20 residues. CDR3 protein: CSASRPLASGVNIAKNIRYF. In DNA, the CDR3 is TGCAGTGCTAGTCGCCCGTTGGCTAGCGGGGTGAATATAGCCAAAAACATTCGGTACTTC.

This clonotype was counted between two and nine times. This chain links TRBV5-1 with TRBJ1-5; 7 bases fit TRBD1. CDR3 length: 16 residues. The germline CDR1 and CDR2 sequences are SGHRS and YFSETQ. The V and J ends lost 0 bases and 1 base, in that order; junction bases with no gene match: 4. CDR3 residues: CASSLAGGDSNQPQHF. The CDR3 bases are TGCGCCAGCAGCTTGGCAGGGGGGGACAGCAATCAGCCCCAGCATTTT.

This clonotype was observed at least ten times. CDR3 residues: CSAYDHTDTQYF. CDR3 nucleotide sequence: TGCAGTGCTTACGATCACACAGATACGCAGTATTTT. The J gene is TRBJ2-3, the V gene TRBV20-1; D unresolved. This CDR3 has 12 residues. V lost 5 bases to trimming and J lost 2 bases, with 8 bases between them. Looked up from germline, CDR1 is DFQATT and CDR2 is SNEGSKA (reference sequence).

This clonotype was seen a few times. The chain has TRBV19 and TRBJ1-2; unclear D gene. Germline V gene sequence: CDR1 LNHDA, CDR2 SQIVND (reference sequence). V dropped 3 bases and J dropped 7 bases, with 9 bases sitting between them. The CDR3 has 12 amino acids. In DNA, the CDR3 is TGTGCCAGTAGTATCTCCGCAGCTGGCTACACCTTC. Encoded protein: CASSISAAGYTF.

In its sample, this clonotype was seen a few times. The rearrangement uses TRBV5-1 and TRBJ2-2; D not certain. The CDR3 runs 15 residues. Trimming pared 1 base from V and 1 base from J, leaving 8 bases between. CDR1 SGHRS and CDR2 YFSETQ come from the germline V gene. The CDR3 nucleotides are TGCGCCAGCAGCTTGTTCCTGGGGAACACCGGGGAGCTGTTTTTT. Its translation is CASSLFLGNTGELFF. The full variable domain, with the rest looked up from reference TRBV5-1 and TRBJ2-2, is KAGVTQTPRYLIKTRGQQVTLSCSPISGHRSVSWYQQTPGQGLQFLFEYFSETQRNKGNFPGRFSGRQFSNSRSEMNVSTLELGDSALYLCASSLFLGNTGELFFGEGSRLTVL.

The V gene is TRBV5-6, the J gene TRBJ1-5; tentatively, D is TRBD1 (5 bases). Germline V CDR1 and CDR2: SGHDT, YYEEEE. This CDR3 comprises 14 residues. The V gene lost 4 bases and the J gene lost 4 bases, with 12 bases spanning the gap. CDR3 residues: CASSTGPQNQPQHF. The DNA of the CDR3 is TGTGCCAGCAGCACGGGACCCCAAAATCAGCCCCAGCATTTT.

The chain combines TRBV27 with TRBJ2-1; TRBD2 is a possible D gene (5 bases). The CDR3 is 14 residues long. V was trimmed by 5 bases and J by 3 bases, leaving 11 bases between them. In germline, CDR1 is MNHEY, CDR2 SMNVEV (reference sequence). The CDR3 spells CASSAGLVYNEQFF. CDR3 bases: TGTGCCAGCAGTGCCGGACTTGTCTACAATGAGCAGTTCTTC.

This clonotype turned up a few times. The chain carries TRBV2 and TRBJ2-7; 9 bases agree with TRBD1. The CDR3 is made up of 14 amino acids. V was pared by 5 bases and J by 2 bases, with 4 bases of the junction left unmatched. Germline V CDR1 and CDR2: SNHLY, FYNNEI. The CDR3 sequence: CASSRRTGAYEQYF. The CDR3 region has the DNA TGTGCCAGCAGTCGACGGACAGGGGCCTACGAGCAGTACTTC.

This clonotype was observed a few times. This chain connects TRBV3-1 to TRBJ1-2, with a possible D match to TRBD1 (5 bases). CDR1 is LGHDT, CDR2 YNNKEL, per germline (reference sequence). The CDR3 has 18 residues. Trimming removed 1 base from V and 0 bases from J, with 18 bases in between. The CDR3 coding sequence is TGTGCCAGCAGCCAAGGAGTTGTGTTGGGGGGAGCTAACTATGGCTACACCTTC. It codes for CASSQGVVLGGANYGYTF. The full variable domain, completed using reference TRBV3-1 and TRBJ1-2, is DTAVSQTPKYLVTQMGNDKSIKCEQNLGHDTMYWYKQDSKKFLKIMFSYNNKELIINETVPNRFSPKSPDKAHLNLHINSLELGDSAVYFCASSQGVVLGGANYGYTFGSGTRLTVV.

This clonotype was detected a few times. The CDR3 loop reads CASSPEWGHGYTF. The CDR3 DNA reads TGTGCCAGCAGCCCCGAATGGGGTCATGGCTACACCTTC. The V call is TRBV7-9, the J call TRBJ1-2; no reliable D call. Germline CDR1 and CDR2: SEHNR and FQNEAQ (reference sequence). This CDR3 is built from 13 residues. Trimming removed 5 bases at V and 6 bases at J, with 13 bases between.

V and J are TRBV7-9 and TRBJ2-2; 9 bases align to TRBD1. Per the germline V gene, CDR1 is SEHNR and CDR2 is FQNEAQ (reference sequence). V trimming: 2 bases; J trimming: 6 bases; junction bases outside the gene matches: 7. The CDR3 has 16 residues. The CDR3 nucleotides read TGTGCCAGCAGCTTAAAGGGACAGGGTTTCGCCGGGGAGCTGTTTTTT. Translated, it gives CASSLKGQGFAGELFF. The entire variable domain, with the rest obtained from reference TRBV7-9 and TRBJ2-2, is as follows: DTGVSQNPRHKITKRGQNVTFRCDPISEHNRLYWYRQTLGQGPEFLTYFQNEAQLEKSRLLSDRFSAERPKGSFSTLEIQRTEQGDSAMYLCASSLKGQGFAGELFFGEGSRLTVL.

The chain is built from TRBV28 and TRBJ1-4; 9 bases are shared with TRBD1. J was trimmed by 8 bases and V by 5 bases; bases with no gene match: 15. The germline CDR1 and CDR2 sequences are MDHEN and SYDVKM. The CDR3 has 17 amino acids. The CDR3 DNA sequence: TGTGCCAGCAGTCATAGGGGACAGGGCGAGTCAAGAGAAAAACTGTTTTTT. Translating gives CASSHRGQGESREKLFF.

This clonotype was found many times. J is TRBJ1-1 and V is TRBV7-9, with a weak D call TRBD1 (5 bases). The CDR3 has 13 residues. Trimming cost V 4 bases and J 6 bases, with 12 bases left between them. The V gene's germline CDR1 is SEHNR and CDR2 FQNEAQ (reference sequence). The CDR3 protein is CASSSSGGAEAFF. The CDR3 DNA is TGTGCCAGCAGCTCCTCCGGGGGAGCTGAAGCTTTCTTT. The whole variable domain, filled in from reference TRBV7-9 and TRBJ1-1, reads DTGVSQNPRHKITKRGQNVTFRCDPISEHNRLYWYRQTLGQGPEFLTYFQNEAQLEKSRLLSDRFSAERPKGSFSTLEIQRTEQGDSAMYLCASSSSGGAEAFFGQGTRLTVV.

This clonotype occurred many times. V and J are TRBV30 and TRBJ1-2; D remains ambiguous. The length of the CDR3 is 12 residues. The germline V and J ends were trimmed by 6 bases and 4 bases, with 12 bases remaining between them. Germline lookup yields CDR1 GTSNPN and CDR2 SVGIG (reference sequence). CDR3 region: CACGKGGYGYTF. In DNA form, the CDR3 reads TGTGCCTGCGGTAAAGGAGGCTATGGCTACACCTTC.

A few counts support this clonotype. This rearrangement joins TRBV29-1 to TRBJ2-3; D is perhaps TRBD2 (5 bases). Trimming took 1 base from V and 3 from J, leaving 11 bases between them. Germline V gene lookup returns CDR1 SQVTM and CDR2 ANQGSEA. This CDR3 has 14 amino acids. In DNA, the CDR3 is TGCAGCGTTGAAGTGAGGGTAGCGACAGATACGCAGTATTTT. Amino acid sequence: CSVEVRVATDTQYF.

Ten or more counts support this clonotype. J is TRBJ1-1 and V is TRBV30, with D possibly TRBD1 on 5 matching bases. Trimming shortened V by 3 bases and J by 1 base, and 9 bases separated the two germline ends. Looked up from germline, CDR1 is GTSNPN and CDR2 is SVGIG (reference sequence). The CDR3 covers 13 residues. Here the CDR3 DNA reads TGTGCCTGGAGAGACGGGGGGAACACTGAAGCTTTCTTT. Translating it yields CAWRDGGNTEAFF.